This TCR beta chain was sequenced during a study of T cell changes during pregnancy in multiple sclerosis. Comments on this clone: At one of its ends the junction is not consistent with the germline gene, which may arise from a read error.

Germline CDR1 reads SEHNR; CDR2 reads FQNEAQ (reference sequence). The CDR3 is made up of 15 amino acids. The repertoire was sequenced with immunoSEQ multiplex PCR; TCRdb's copy has only in-frame clones and lacks some. This repertoire shows about 54,000 clones, around 92% found once; its top ten account for roughly 1.2%. The V call is TRBV7-9, the J call TRBJ1-1, with D possibly matching TRBD1 (6 bases). Here the sequenced sample was peripheral blood, taken after pregnancy. The sequence came from a female donor in good health, enrolled as a control in a pregnancy study. Here the CDR3 reads CASSLAPDRNAEAFF. CDR3 sequence (DNA): TGTGCCAGCAGCTTAGCGCCCGACAGGAACGCTGAAGCTTTCTTT.